The 17 T cell receptor beta chains reported below all come from one sample, sequenced in a study of T cell responses to AZD1222 COVID-19 vaccine. The data were produced by immunoSEQ multiplex PCR, yet TCRdb's version contains in-frame clones alone and is incomplete. The repertoire holds nearly 90,000 clones, with approximately 89% as singletons. The source material was peripheral blood, sampled 28 days after the second AZD1222 dose. Source of these receptors: an adult who received the AZD1222 COVID-19 vaccine.

The CDR3 region is CASSPDRDPGYTF. In DNA, the CDR3 is TGCGCCAGCAGCCCGGACAGGGATCCTGGCTACACCTTC. The genes are TRBV5-1 and TRBJ1-2; TRBD1 agrees at 8 bases. The CDR3 contains 13 residues. CDR1 SGHRS and CDR2 YFSETQ come from the germline V gene. Trimming took 4 bases from V and 7 from J; bases not matched to a gene: 6.

V is TRBV5-1 and J is TRBJ2-1; 7 positions match TRBD1. V lost 4 bases and J lost 4; bases outside the gene matches: 2. CDR3 size: 13 residues. Germline loops: CDR1 SGHRS, CDR2 YFSETQ. The CDR3 nucleotides read TGCGCCAGCAGCGTGACAGGGTACAATGAGCAGTTCTTC. Translated, it gives CASSVTGYNEQFF.

The gene calls are TRBV11-2 and TRBJ1-2; no reliable D call. Germline-derived CDR1 and CDR2 are SGHAT and FQNNGV. This CDR3 is built from 15 residues. Deletions cut 0 bases from V and 4 bases from J, with 12 bases between. The CDR3 nucleotides read TGTGCCAGCAGCTTAGATCATGGGTTAGGCTATGGCTACACCTTC. It codes for CASSLDHGLGYGYTF.

V usage is TRBV28 and J usage is TRBJ1-5; 7 nucleotides align to TRBD1. V lost 4 bases to trimming and J lost 0 bases; unmatched junction nucleotides: 6. In germline, CDR1 is MDHEN, CDR2 SYDVKM. This CDR3 region has 16 residues. The CDR3 here is CASSYRQGRSNQPQHF. The CDR3, as DNA: TGTGCCAGCAGTTACCGACAGGGACGTAGCAATCAGCCCCAGCATTTT.

This clone was counted once. The chain recombines TRBV10-3 with TRBJ2-1; 7 nucleotides line up with TRBD2. The CDR3 sequence is 16 residues long. Germline CDR1 and CDR2: ENHRY and SYGVKD. The J segment lost 0 bases and the V segment lost 3 bases, leaving 5 bases of the junction unmatched. CDR3 sequence reads: CAISEGAGPSYNEQFF. As DNA, the CDR3 is TGTGCCATCAGTGAAGGAGCGGGGCCCTCCTACAATGAGCAGTTCTTC.

This rearrangement joins TRBV6-5 to TRBJ2-7; D is unresolved. The V and J ends lost 7 bases and 3 bases respectively, with 10 bases between them. In germline, CDR1 is MNHEY, CDR2 SVGAGI. This CDR3 contains 12 residues. This CDR3 is CASNGRNYEQYF. The CDR3, as DNA: TGTGCCAGCAACGGACGGAACTACGAGCAGTACTTC.

This clone was seen only a few times. The chain has TRBV5-5 and TRBJ1-1; tentatively, D is TRBD1 (6 bases). This CDR3 is built from 14 residues. Germline assignment: CDR1 SGHKS and CDR2 YYEKEE (reference sequence). The ends were cut back, 6 bases at V and 0 bases at J, with 12 bases in the middle. The CDR3 sequence is CASTGGLMNTEAFF. The CDR3 nucleotides are TGTGCCAGCACCGGGGGCCTGATGAACACTGAAGCTTTCTTT.

The J gene is TRBJ1-1, the V gene TRBV5-1; 8 nucleotides line up with TRBD1. The V gene end was trimmed by 3 bases and the J gene end by 0 bases; junction bases not matched to a gene: 7. The CDR3 is made up of 16 amino acids. The V gene's germline CDR1 is SGHRS and CDR2 YFSETQ. CDR3 loop: CASSYTGGLLNTEAFF. In DNA form, the CDR3 reads TGCGCCAGCAGCTACACAGGGGGTCTTTTGAACACTGAAGCTTTCTTT.

A single count supports this clone. J is TRBJ1-2 and V is TRBV6-6, with 8 bases lining up with TRBD1. There are 13 residues in the CDR3. Germline V gene lookup returns CDR1 MNHNY and CDR2 SVGAGI (reference sequence). V lost 4 bases, J lost 7 bases, and 5 bases stayed unmatched. The CDR3 DNA sequence: TGTGCCAGCAGTTCGGGACAGGTGGCTGGCTACACCTTC. Residues: CASSSGQVAGYTF.

V is TRBV6-4 and J is TRBJ1-1; 10 bases are a match to TRBD1. V lost 3 bases and J lost 3; bases outside the gene matches: 7. Germline-derived CDR1 and CDR2 are MRHNA and SNTAGT. The CDR3 contains 16 residues. CDR3: CASSESTGQGHTEAFF. DNA of the CDR3: TGTGCCAGCAGTGAGTCTACGGGACAGGGGCACACTGAAGCTTTCTTT.

This chain uses TRBV6-5 with TRBJ1-4; D is perhaps TRBD1 (6 bases). The CDR3 consists of 15 residues. Germline V gene sequence: CDR1 MNHEY, CDR2 SVGAGI. Trimming removed 8 bases from V and 5 bases from J, with 18 bases in between. The CDR3 is CASVQAEGVNEKLFF. CDR3 sequence (DNA): TGTGCCAGCGTCCAAGCGGAGGGGGTGAATGAAAAACTGTTTTTT.

The rearrangement joins TRBV3-1 (or the pseudogene TRBV3-2) to TRBJ1-1; 8 positions agree with TRBD1. From germline, CDR1 is LGHDT and CDR2 YNNKEL (reference sequence). The CDR3 totals 15 residues. Trimming removed 4 bases from V and 6 bases from J; junction bases left unmatched: 10. CDR3 in DNA: TGTGCCAGCAGCCCCCAGACAGGGGTGTCTGCTGAAGCTTTCTTT. It codes for CASSPQTGVSAEAFF.

V usage is TRBV6-5 and J usage is TRBJ1-1; TRBD1 aligns across 7 bases. Germline trimming cut 6 bases from V and 4 bases from J; bases unmatched to any gene: 5. There are 13 residues in the CDR3. CDR1 MNHEY and CDR2 SVGAGI come from the germline V gene. CDR3 nucleotide sequence: TGTGCCAGCAGATCCGACAGGGTCACTGAAGCTTTCTTT. Its protein product is CASRSDRVTEAFF.

The gene calls are TRBV5-1 and TRBJ2-5, with 11 bases that match TRBD2. Germline V CDR1 and CDR2: SGHRS, YFSETQ. The CDR3 length is 14 residues. Losses at the gene ends were 5 bases for V and 0 bases for J; bases not matched to a gene: 0. Written as DNA, the CDR3 is TGCGCCAGCAGGACTAGCGGGGACCAAGAGACCCAGTACTTC. Translating it yields CASRTSGDQETQYF.

J is TRBJ1-3 and V is TRBV7-2, with no clear D. Trimming took off 1 base at V and 4 bases at J, with 11 bases between the two ends. The CDR3 runs to 15 residues. Germline V gene data show CDR1 as SGHTA and CDR2 as FQGNSA. The CDR3 DNA is TGTGCCAGCAGCTTAGACTCCCTGGGGGGAAACACCATATATTTT. This codes for CASSLDSLGGNTIYF.

The gene calls are TRBV28 and TRBJ1-2, with a possible D match to TRBD1 (5 bases). Trimming removed 6 bases from V and 5 bases from J, with 16 bases in between. From germline, CDR1 is MDHEN and CDR2 SYDVKM. The CDR3 is 14 amino acids. This CDR3 is CASRGQLSPYGYTF. The CDR3 DNA follows: TGTGCCAGCAGAGGACAACTTTCCCCTTATGGCTACACCTTC.

J is TRBJ1-4 and V is TRBV19; D perhaps matches TRBD1 (5 bases). Per germline, CDR1 LNHDA and CDR2 SQIVND (reference sequence). The CDR3 is 15 amino acids. The V end was cut by 10 bases, the J end by 2 bases, with 17 bases between. CDR3 region: CATTSGRGTNEKLFF. As DNA, the CDR3 is TGTGCCACGACGTCAGGGCGAGGGACTAATGAAAAACTGTTTTTT.